Described below is a single TCR beta chain sequence and its context. This CDR3 contains 16 residues. Germline V gene data show CDR1 as SGHRS and CDR2 as YFSETQ. The V segment lost 4 bases and the J segment 0 bases; nucleotides outside the gene matches: 0. These data originate in a study of cytotoxic CD8 clonotypes in ibrutinib-treated CLL. Study summary: Of the patients, some eleven were relapsed/refractory, about 15 treatment-naive and fewer than 18 IGHV unmutated. Response samples followed a median 12 months of treatment, range 6 to 36.

Produced via immunoSEQ multiplex PCR; TCRdb's table is partial and in-frame only. The data contain around 42,000 clones, just over 65% of them singletons. The chain couples TRBV5-1 to TRBJ2-2; 13 bases match TRBD2. Sequencing used PBMCs, obtained after 24 months of ibrutinib treatment. The clonotype originates from a human donor with chronic lymphocytic leukemia. This CDR3 reads CASSTSGGANTGELFF. The CDR3 DNA follows: TGCGCCAGCAGCACTAGCGGGGGGGCGAACACCGGGGAGCTGTTTTTT.